This entry is about one T cell receptor (beta chain). Sequencing used immunoSEQ multiplex PCR; TCRdb keeps in-frame clones, though not all of them. The sample carries around 260,000 clones, about 86% recorded once. Germline CDR1 and CDR2: SNHLY and FYNNEI. Unmatched junction bases numbered 3, after V lost 6 bases and J lost 0 bases. The CDR3 is 14 residues long. The sample originates from a study of blood T cell repertoires in COVID-19. The V call is TRBV2, the J call TRBJ1-2; 8 bases match TRBD1. The sequence was obtained from a person between 65 and 79 years old with COVID-19, enrolled during active disease. Sequenced: peripheral blood. The CDR3 loop reads CASRDRATNYGYTF. The CDR3 region has the DNA TGTGCCAGCAGGGACAGGGCGACTAACTATGGCTACACCTTC.